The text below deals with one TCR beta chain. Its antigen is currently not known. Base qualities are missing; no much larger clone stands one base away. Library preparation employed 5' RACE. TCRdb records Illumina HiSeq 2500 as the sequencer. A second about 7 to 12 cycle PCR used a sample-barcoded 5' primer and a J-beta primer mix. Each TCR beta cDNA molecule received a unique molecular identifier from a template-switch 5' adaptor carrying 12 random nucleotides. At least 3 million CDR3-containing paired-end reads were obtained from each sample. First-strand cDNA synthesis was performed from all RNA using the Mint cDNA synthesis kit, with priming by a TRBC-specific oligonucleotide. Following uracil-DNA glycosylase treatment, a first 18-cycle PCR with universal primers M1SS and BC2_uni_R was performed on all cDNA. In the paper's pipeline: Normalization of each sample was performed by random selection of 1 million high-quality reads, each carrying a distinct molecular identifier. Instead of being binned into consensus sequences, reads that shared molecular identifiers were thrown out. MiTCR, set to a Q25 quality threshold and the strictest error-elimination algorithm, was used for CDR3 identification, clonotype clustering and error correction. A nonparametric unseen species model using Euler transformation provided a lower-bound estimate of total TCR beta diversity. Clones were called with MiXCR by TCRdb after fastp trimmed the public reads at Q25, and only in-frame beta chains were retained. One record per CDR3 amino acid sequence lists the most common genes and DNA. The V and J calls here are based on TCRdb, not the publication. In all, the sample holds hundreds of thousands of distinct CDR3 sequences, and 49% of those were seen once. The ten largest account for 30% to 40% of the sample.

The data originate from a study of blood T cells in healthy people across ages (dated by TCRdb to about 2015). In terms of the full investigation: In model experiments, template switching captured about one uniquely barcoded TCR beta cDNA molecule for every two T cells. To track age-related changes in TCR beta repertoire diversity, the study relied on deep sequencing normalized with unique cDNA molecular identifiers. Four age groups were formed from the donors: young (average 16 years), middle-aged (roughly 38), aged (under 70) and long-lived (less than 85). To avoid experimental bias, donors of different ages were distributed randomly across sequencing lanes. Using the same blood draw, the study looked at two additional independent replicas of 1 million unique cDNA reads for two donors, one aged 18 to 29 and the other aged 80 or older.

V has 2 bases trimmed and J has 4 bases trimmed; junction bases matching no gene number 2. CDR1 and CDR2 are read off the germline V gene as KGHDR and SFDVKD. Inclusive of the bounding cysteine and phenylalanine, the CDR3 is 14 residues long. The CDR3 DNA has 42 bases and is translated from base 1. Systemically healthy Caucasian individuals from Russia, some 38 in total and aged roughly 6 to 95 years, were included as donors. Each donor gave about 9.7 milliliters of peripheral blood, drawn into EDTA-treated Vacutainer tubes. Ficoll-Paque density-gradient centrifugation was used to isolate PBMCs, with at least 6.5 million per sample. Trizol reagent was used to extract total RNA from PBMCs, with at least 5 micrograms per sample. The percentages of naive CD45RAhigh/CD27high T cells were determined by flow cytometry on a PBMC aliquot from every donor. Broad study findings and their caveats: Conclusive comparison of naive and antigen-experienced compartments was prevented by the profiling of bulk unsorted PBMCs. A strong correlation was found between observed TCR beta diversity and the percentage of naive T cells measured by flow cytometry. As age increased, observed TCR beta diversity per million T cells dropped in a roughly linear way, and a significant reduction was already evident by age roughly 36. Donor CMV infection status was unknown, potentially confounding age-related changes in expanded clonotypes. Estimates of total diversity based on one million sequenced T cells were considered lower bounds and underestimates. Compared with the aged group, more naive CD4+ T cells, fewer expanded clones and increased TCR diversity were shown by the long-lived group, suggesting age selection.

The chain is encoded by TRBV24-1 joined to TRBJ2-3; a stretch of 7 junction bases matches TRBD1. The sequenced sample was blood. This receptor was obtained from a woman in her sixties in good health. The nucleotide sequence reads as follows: TGTGCCACCAGTGATTCCGGGACAGCAGATACGCAGTATTTT. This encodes CATSDSGTADTQYF.